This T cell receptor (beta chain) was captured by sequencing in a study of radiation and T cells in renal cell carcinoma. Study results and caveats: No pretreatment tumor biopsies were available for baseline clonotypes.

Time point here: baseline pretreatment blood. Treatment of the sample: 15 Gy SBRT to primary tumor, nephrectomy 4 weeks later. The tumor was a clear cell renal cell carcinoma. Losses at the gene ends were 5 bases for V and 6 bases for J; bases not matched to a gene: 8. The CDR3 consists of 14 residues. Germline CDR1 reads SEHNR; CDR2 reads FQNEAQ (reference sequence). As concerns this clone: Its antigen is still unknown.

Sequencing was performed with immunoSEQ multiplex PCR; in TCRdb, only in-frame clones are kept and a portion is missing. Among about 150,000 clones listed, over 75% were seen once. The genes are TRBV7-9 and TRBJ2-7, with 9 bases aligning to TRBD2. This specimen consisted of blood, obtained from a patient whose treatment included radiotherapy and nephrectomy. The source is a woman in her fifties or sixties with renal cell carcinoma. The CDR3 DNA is TGTGCCAGCAGCCCGGGACTAGCTCACACCGAGCAGTACTTC. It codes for CASSPGLAHTEQYF.